These T cell receptor beta chains were read from a single sample in a study of blood T cell repertoires in COVID-19. Profiled with immunoSEQ multiplex PCR; TCRdb holds only in-frame clones, not every one. Of approximately 89,000 clones in the sample, roughly 80% were seen once. Sequencing input: peripheral blood. The receptors stem from a human donor in a cohort sampled during active COVID-19. Both conserved end residues are part of each CDR3. The order of the fields is clone size, V gene, J gene, D gene, CDR3 protein, CDR3 DNA. The D gene is left open where the match is weak. Rows may omit the clone size; those that give it use once, few, many or a size class.

few,TRBV4-3,TRBJ1-4,TRBD1,CASSQEWDSDNEKLFF,TGCGCCAGCAGCCAAGAATGGGACAGTGATAATGAAAAACTGTTTTTT
-,TRBV28,TRBJ2-3,-,CASSFGYSTDTQYF,TGTGCCAGCAGTTTCGGGTACAGCACAGATACGCAGTATTTT
-,TRBV5-8,TRBJ1-6,-,CASSPGLMTNSPLHF,TGTGCCAGCAGCCCAGGGTTAATGACTAATTCACCCCTCCACTTT
-,TRBV19,TRBJ2-1,TRBD2,CASRPRAGAYNEQFF,TGTGCCAGTAGACCAAGAGCGGGAGCCTACAATGAGCAGTTCTTC
-,TRBV5-4,TRBJ2-3,TRBD1,CASSGGYQGAADTQYF,TGTGCCAGCAGCGGGGGGTACCAGGGGGCGGCTGATACGCAGTATTTT
few,TRBV14,TRBJ2-2,-,CASSPSNTGELFF,TGTGCCAGCAGCCCGAGTAATACCGGGGAGCTGTTTTTT
-,TRBV18,TRBJ2-1,TRBD2,CASSQYTSGAGYNEQFF,TGTGCCAGCTCACAGTACACTAGCGGGGCGGGGTACAATGAGCAGTTCTTC
-,TRBV20-1,TRBJ1-6,TRBD1,CSASGTGDSPLHF,TGCAGTGCAAGTGGGACAGGGGACTCACCCCTCCACTTT
-,TRBV19,TRBJ1-2,-,CASSSGKGGYTF,TGTGCCAGTAGCTCAGGGAAGGGTGGCTACACCTTC
few,TRBV3-1/TRBV3-2,TRBJ1-1,-,CASSQAQGRWGTEAFF,TGTGCCAGCAGCCAAGCCCAGGGCCGGTGGGGCACTGAAGCTTTCTTT
-,TRBV4-1,TRBJ2-1,TRBD2,CASSQEGLAGEGEQFF,TGCGCCAGCAGCCAGGAGGGACTAGCGGGAGAAGGTGAGCAGTTCTTC
-,TRBV5-1,TRBJ1-6,TRBD1,CASSFRTGGNSPLHF,TGCGCCAGCAGCTTCAGGACAGGGGGAAATTCACCCCTCCACTTT
-,TRBV19,TRBJ2-1,TRBD2,CASRVAGEEQFF,TGTGCCAGTAGAGTGGCGGGAGAGGAGCAGTTCTTC
-,TRBV27,TRBJ2-1,TRBD1,CASQNRGYNEQFF,TGTGCCAGCCAAAACAGGGGCTACAATGAGCAGTTCTTC
-,TRBV28,TRBJ1-5,-,CATQGRRDQPQHF,TGTGCCACCCAGGGGCGAAGGGATCAGCCCCAGCATTTT
-,TRBV6-2/TRBV6-3,TRBJ1-6,-,CASSYSKQLNSPLHF,TGTGCCAGCAGTTACTCGAAGCAACTTAATTCACCCCTCCACTTT
-,TRBV5-4,TRBJ2-1,TRBD2,CASSLWSGGRAEEQFF,TGTGCCAGCAGCCTCTGGAGCGGCGGGAGGGCCGAGGAGCAGTTCTTC
-,TRBV18,TRBJ2-1,-,CASSTRVRGKITEQFF,TGTGCCAGCTCAACCAGAGTCCGGGGGAAGATTACTGAGCAGTTCTTC
-,TRBV5-4,TRBJ2-2,TRBD2,CASSFGLAGQNTGELFF,TGTGCCAGCAGCTTCGGACTAGCGGGACAGAATACCGGGGAGCTGTTTTTT
few,TRBV5-1,TRBJ1-1,-,CASSFGGANTEAFF,TGCGCCAGCAGCTTTGGAGGGGCGAACACTGAAGCTTTCTTT
-,TRBV4-3,TRBJ2-2,-,CASSLSLSVNTGELFF,TGCGCCAGCAGCCTATCCCTTAGCGTGAACACCGGGGAGCTGTTTTTT
once,TRBV4-3,TRBJ2-3,TRBD2,CASSRRTSGRDTQYF,TGCGCCAGCAGCCGCAGGACTAGCGGGAGGGATACGCAGTATTTT